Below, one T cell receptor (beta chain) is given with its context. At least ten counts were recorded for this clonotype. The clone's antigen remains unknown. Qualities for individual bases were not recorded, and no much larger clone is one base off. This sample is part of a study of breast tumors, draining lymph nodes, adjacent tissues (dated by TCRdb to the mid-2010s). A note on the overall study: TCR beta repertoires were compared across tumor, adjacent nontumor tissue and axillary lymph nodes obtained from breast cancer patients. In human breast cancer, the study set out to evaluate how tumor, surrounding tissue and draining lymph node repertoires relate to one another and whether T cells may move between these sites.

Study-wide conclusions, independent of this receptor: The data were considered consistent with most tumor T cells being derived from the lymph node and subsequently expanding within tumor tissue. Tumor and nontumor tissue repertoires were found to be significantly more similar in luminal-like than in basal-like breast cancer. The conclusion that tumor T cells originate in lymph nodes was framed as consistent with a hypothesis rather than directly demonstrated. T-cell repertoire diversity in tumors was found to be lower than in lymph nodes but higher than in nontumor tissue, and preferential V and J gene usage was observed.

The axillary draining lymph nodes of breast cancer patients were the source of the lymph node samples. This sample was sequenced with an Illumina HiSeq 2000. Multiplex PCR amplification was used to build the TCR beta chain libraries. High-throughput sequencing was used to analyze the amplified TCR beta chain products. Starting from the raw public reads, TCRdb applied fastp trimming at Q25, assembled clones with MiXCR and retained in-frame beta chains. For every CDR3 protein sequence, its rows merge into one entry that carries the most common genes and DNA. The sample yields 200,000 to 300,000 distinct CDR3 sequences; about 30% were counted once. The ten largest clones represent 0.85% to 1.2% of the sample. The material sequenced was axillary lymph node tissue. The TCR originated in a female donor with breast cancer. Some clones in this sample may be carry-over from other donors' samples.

The nucleotides are TGTGCCAGCAGTGAATACGCCAGGGGCTCTGGAAACACCATATATTTT. Its product reads: CASSEYARGSGNTIYF. This receptor chain uses TRBV25-1 and TRBJ1-3; the D segment could be TRBD1, given 6 matching bases. Measured from the cysteine to the phenylalanine, the CDR3 is 16 residues long. Only the CDR3 DNA is retained, 48 bases long and in frame from the first base. V is reduced by 0 bases and J by 0 bases, leaving a spacing of 9 bases between them. In the germline V gene, CDR1 corresponds to MGHDK and CDR2 to SYGVNS.